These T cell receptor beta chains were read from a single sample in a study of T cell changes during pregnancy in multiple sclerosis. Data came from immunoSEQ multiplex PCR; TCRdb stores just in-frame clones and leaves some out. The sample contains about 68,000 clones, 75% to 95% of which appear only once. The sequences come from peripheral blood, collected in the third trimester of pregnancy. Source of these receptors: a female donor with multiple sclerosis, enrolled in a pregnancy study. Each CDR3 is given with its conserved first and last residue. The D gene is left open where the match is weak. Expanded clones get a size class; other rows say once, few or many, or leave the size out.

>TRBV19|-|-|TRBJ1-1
CASSIWGRADTEAFF
TGTGCCAGTAGTATATGGGGCAGGGCGGACACTGAAGCTTTCTTT
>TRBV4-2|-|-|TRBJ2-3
CASSQDFPLFRLSSTDTQYF
TGTGCCAGCAGCCAAGACTTCCCCCTATTCCGTCTGTCTAGCACAGATACGCAGTATTTT
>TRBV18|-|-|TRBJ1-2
CASSLQGANYGYTF
TGTGCCAGCTCACTTCAGGGCGCTAACTATGGCTACACCTTC
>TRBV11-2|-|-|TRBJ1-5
CASSLGQGNQPQHF
TGTGCCAGCAGCTTAGGGCAGGGCAATCAGCCCCAGCATTTT
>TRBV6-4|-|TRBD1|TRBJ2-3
CASSDSIGQADTQYF
TGTGCCAGCAGTGACTCGATTGGACAGGCAGATACGCAGTATTTT
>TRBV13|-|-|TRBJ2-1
CASSLKTTYNEQFF
TGTGCCAGCAGCTTAAAGACTACCTACAATGAGCAGTTCTTC
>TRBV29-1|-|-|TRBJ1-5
CSIRQGNQPQHF
TGCAGCATTCGACAGGGCAATCAGCCCCAGCATTTT
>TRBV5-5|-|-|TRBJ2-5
CASSFRDTPQETQYF
TGTGCCAGCAGCTTCCGGGACACCCCACAAGAGACCCAGTACTTC
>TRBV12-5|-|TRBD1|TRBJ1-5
CASGAGQGQGQPQHF
TGTGCTAGTGGCGCGGGACAGGGCCAAGGTCAGCCCCAGCATTTT
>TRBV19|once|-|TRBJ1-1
CASKSSFAENTEAFF
TGTGCCAGTAAGTCTTCCTTCGCGGAGAACACTGAAGCTTTCTTT
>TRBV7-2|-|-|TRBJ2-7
CASRLGAGSYEQYF
TGTGCCAGCAGATTAGGGGCGGGGTCCTACGAGCAGTACTTC
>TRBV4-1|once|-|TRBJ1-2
CASSQDQGGLKINYGYTF
TGCGCCAGCAGCCAAGATCAGGGAGGGTTGAAGATTAACTATGGCTACACCTTC
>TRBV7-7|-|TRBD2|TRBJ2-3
CASSLVVSSGRSSADTQYF
TGTGCCAGCAGCTTAGTAGTTTCTAGCGGGAGAAGTTCGGCAGATACGCAGTATTTT
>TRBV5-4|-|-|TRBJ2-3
CASSSSPTDTQYF
TGTGCCAGCAGCTCTTCCCCCACAGATACGCAGTATTTT
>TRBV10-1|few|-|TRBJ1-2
CASSHRETDGYTF
TGCGCCAGCAGCCACAGGGAAACGGATGGCTACACCTTC
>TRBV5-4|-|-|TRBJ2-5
CASSSDSSQYF
TGTGCCAGCAGCTCGGACAGTTCCCAGTACTTC
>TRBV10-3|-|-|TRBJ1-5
CAISDRLNQPQHF
TGTGCCATCAGTGACAGGCTCAATCAGCCCCAGCATTTT
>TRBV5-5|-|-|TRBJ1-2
CASSSQGLGYTF
TGTGCCAGCAGCTCCCAGGGGCTAGGCTACACCTTC
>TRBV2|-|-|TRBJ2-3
CASSRQVLGTDTQYF
TGTGCCAGCAGCCGACAGGTCCTCGGGACAGATACGCAGTATTTT
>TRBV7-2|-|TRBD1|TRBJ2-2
CAILRSMDRGRYTGELFF
TGTGCCATACTCAGGTCCATGGACAGGGGGCGATACACCGGGGAGCTGTTTTTT
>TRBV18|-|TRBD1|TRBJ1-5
CASSPRQGEQPQHF
TGTGCCAGCTCACCACGACAGGGCGAACAGCCCCAGCATTTT
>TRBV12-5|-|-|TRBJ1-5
CASGLVSSLGNQPQHF
TGTGCTAGTGGTTTGGTATCCAGTTTGGGCAATCAGCCCCAGCATTTT
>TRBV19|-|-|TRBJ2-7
CASSTPGESYEQYF
TGTGCCAGTAGTACTCCAGGGGAATCGTACGAGCAGTACTTC
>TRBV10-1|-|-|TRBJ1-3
CASSGGHNSGNTIYF
TGCGCCAGCAGTGGGGGACACAACTCTGGAAACACCATATATTTT
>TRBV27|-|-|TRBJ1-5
CASSPQGTYSNQPQHF
TGTGCCAGCAGCCCACAGGGAACATATAGCAATCAGCCCCAGCATTTT
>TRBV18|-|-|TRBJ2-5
CASSPPWGEETQYF
TGTGCCAGCTCACCACCGTGGGGAGAAGAGACCCAGTACTTC
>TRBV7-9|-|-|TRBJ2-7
CASRGGTGPHEQYF
TGTGCCAGCAGGGGAGGGACAGGTCCCCACGAGCAGTACTTC
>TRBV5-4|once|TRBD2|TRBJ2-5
CASSFGGGEETQYF
TGTGCCAGCAGCTTCGGGGGGGGTGAAGAGACCCAGTACTTC
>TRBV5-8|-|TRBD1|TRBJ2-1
CASRQGGGANEQFF
TGTGCCAGCCGACAGGGTGGTGGAGCGAATGAGCAGTTCTTC
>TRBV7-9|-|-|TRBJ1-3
CASSLAGGGNTIYF
TGTGCCAGCAGCTTAGCGGGAGGAGGAAACACCATATATTTT
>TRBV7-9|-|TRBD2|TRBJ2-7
CASSLFSGGDDEQYF
TGTGCCAGCAGCTTATTTAGCGGGGGGGACGACGAGCAGTACTTC
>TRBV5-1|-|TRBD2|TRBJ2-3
CASSPGGLAGGSTDTQYF
TGCGCCAGCAGCCCGGGCGGACTAGCGGGGGGTAGCACAGATACGCAGTATTTT
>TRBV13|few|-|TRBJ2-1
CASSLTGSPNEQFF
TGTGCCAGCAGCTTAACGGGGAGCCCCAATGAGCAGTTCTTC
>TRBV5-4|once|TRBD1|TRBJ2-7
CASSGATGWDYEQYF
TGTGCCAGCAGCGGGGCGACAGGGTGGGACTACGAGCAGTACTTC
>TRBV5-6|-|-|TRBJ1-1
CASISTPNTEAFF
TGTGCCAGCATCTCGACACCGAACACTGAAGCTTTCTTT
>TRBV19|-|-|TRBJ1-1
CASSISLWTEAFF
TGTGCCAGTAGTATTAGTTTGTGGACTGAAGCTTTCTTT
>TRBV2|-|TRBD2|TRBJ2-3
CASSPGLAPSTDTQYF
TGTGCCAGCAGTCCGGGACTAGCGCCGAGCACAGATACGCAGTATTTT
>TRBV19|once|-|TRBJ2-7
CASSIDPNREFYEQYF
TGTGCCAGTAGTATAGACCCCAACAGGGAGTTCTACGAGCAGTACTTC
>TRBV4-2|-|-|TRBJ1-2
CASSQERAAETF
TGTGCCAGCAGCCAAGAGAGGGCAGCGGAAACCTTC
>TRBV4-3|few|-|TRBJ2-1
CASSQGNGEQFF
TGCGCCAGCAGCCAAGGAAACGGTGAGCAGTTCTTC
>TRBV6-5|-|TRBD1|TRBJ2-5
CASKITGEETQYF
TGTGCCAGCAAAATAACAGGGGAAGAGACCCAGTACTTC
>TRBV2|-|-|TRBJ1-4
CASSLPATNEKLFF
TGTGCCAGCAGTCTCCCCGCAACTAATGAAAAACTGTTTTTT
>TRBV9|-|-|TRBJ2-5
CASSVGRETQYF
TGTGCCAGCAGCGTGGGGAGAGAGACCCAGTACTTC
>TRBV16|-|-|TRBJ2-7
CASSQSRPGSEQYF
TGTGCCAGCAGCCAATCTCGGCCGGGAAGCGAGCAGTACTTC
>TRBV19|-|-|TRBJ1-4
CASSRQGSEKLFF
TGTGCCAGTAGTCGGCAGGGGAGCGAAAAACTGTTTTTT